One TCR beta chain is described in this entry. Its antigen is as yet unknown. This record belongs to a study of T cell responses to AZD1222 COVID-19 vaccine. Whole-study context: Researchers grouped second doses given at about 4 or about 12 weeks into one pool.

The data were produced by immunoSEQ multiplex PCR, yet TCRdb's version contains in-frame clones alone and is incomplete. The sample lists under 70,000 clones; around 84% were seen once. Study-level results: In a largely white British group with more females than males, clonal diversity was possibly underestimated. Recipients of AZD1222 seropositive at baseline numbered only 5 or 6.

J lost 7 bases, V lost 4 bases, and 9 bases had no gene match. CDR1 is KGHSH and CDR2 is LQKENI in the germline V gene. The CDR3 runs 16 residues. The sequence was obtained from an adult in good health. Sequencing used peripheral blood, obtained on day 0 of AZD1222 vaccination. The chain employs TRBV18 and TRBJ2-1, with 11 bases matching TRBD1. For the CDR3, the DNA is TGTGCCAGCTCACTACACGGACAGGGGGCTTTGAATGAGCAGTTCTTC. Translating it yields CASSLHGQGALNEQFF.